What follows are 21 T cell receptor beta chains derived from one specimen sequenced in a study of cytotoxic CD8 clonotypes in ibrutinib-treated CLL. Libraries were prepared by immunoSEQ multiplex PCR; TCRdb keeps only in-frame clonotypes and omits some of them. The sample lists tens of thousands of clones; over 45% were seen once. The sample was PBMCs, taken before ibrutinib treatment. The receptor source for this set is a human donor with chronic lymphocytic leukemia.

This rearrangement joins TRBV28 to TRBJ1-2; perhaps TRBD1 as D (5 bases). There are 15 residues in the CDR3. V was pared by 7 bases and J by 7 bases, with 22 bases between. CDR1 is MDHEN and CDR2 is SYDVKM in the germline V gene. The CDR3 loop reads CASTGGVGDTGGYTF. The CDR3 DNA reads as TGTGCCAGCACCGGGGGGGTAGGGGATACCGGTGGCTACACCTTC.

The chain links TRBV11-2 to TRBJ2-7, with D possibly matching TRBD2 (5 bases). Trimming took 5 bases from V and 5 from J, leaving 10 bases between them. CDR3 length equals 12 residues. CDR1 SGHAT and CDR2 FQNNGV come from the germline V gene. CDR3 amino acids: CASSHGEHEQYF. DNA of the CDR3: TGTGCCAGCAGCCACGGGGAGCACGAGCAGTACTTC.

The chain uses TRBV4-1 and TRBJ2-3; D may match TRBD1 or TRBD2 (7 bases each). The CDR3 runs to 16 residues. The germline gives CDR1 MGHRA, CDR2 YSYEKL. V dropped 1 base and J dropped 5 bases, with 16 bases sitting between them. As DNA, the CDR3 is TGCGCCAGCAGCCAAGGACAGGGTGGGGGGGTAGATACGCAGTATTTT. Translated: CASSQGQGGGVDTQYF.

The chain has TRBV6-5 and TRBJ1-1, with D possibly TRBD1 on 5 matching bases. V lost 0 bases to trimming and J lost 5 bases, with 10 bases between them. CDR1 MNHEY and CDR2 SVGAGI come from the germline V gene. This CDR3 is built from 14 residues. Written as DNA, the CDR3 is TGTGCCAGCAGTTACTCCTGGGGGGGTACTGAAGCTTTCTTT. This translates into CASSYSWGGTEAFF.

The chain joins TRBV5-1 to TRBJ2-6, with D unclear. Deletions cut 0 bases from V and 0 bases from J, with 7 bases between. This CDR3 has 16 amino acids. CDR1 is SGHRS and CDR2 is YFSETQ in the germline V gene. CDR3 residues: CASSLGANSGANVLTF. The CDR3 DNA sequence: TGCGCCAGCAGCTTGGGGGCGAACTCTGGGGCCAACGTCCTGACTTTC.

A few counts support this clone. The chain's CDR3 is CASSEEGGLGSISPLHF. CDR3 nucleotide sequence: TGTGCCAGCAGTGAAGAGGGGGGTCTGGGCTCGATTTCACCCCTCCACTTT. The chain carries TRBV2 and TRBJ1-6; a possible D gene is TRBD1 (6 bases). In germline, CDR1 is SNHLY, CDR2 FYNNEI. The CDR3 runs 17 residues. Trimming pared 1 base from V and 9 bases from J, leaving 19 bases between. Complete variable domain (other parts from reference TRBV2 and TRBJ1-6): EPEVTQTPSHQVTQMGQEVILRCVPISNHLYFYWYRQILGQKVEFLVSFYNNEISEKSEIFDDQFSVERPDGSNFTLKIRSTKLEDSAMYFCASSEEGGLGSISPLHFGNGTRLTVT.

This clone was detected a few times. The chain carries TRBV5-6 and TRBJ2-7; 10 nucleotides align to TRBD1. CDR1 SGHDT and CDR2 YYEEEE come from the germline V gene. This CDR3 has 12 residues. V gave up 4 bases and J gave up 5 bases; unmatched junction bases: 0. CDR3 sequence (DNA): TGTGCCAGCAGCGGGACAGGGGACGAGCAGTACTTC. As protein: CASSGTGDEQYF.

This clone is medium-sized by share. The chain uses TRBV9 and TRBJ1-4, with TRBD1 as a possible D gene (6 bases). Trimming shortened V by 4 bases and J by 8 bases, and 18 bases separated the two germline ends. Germline V lookup: CDR1 SGDLS, CDR2 YYNGEE. This CDR3 comprises 15 residues. The CDR3 bases are TGTGCCAGCAGCCCAAGACGGGGGCGAGGGGAAAAACTGTTTTTT. Amino acids: CASSPRRGRGEKLFF.

The sample holds one count of this clone. The gene calls are TRBV19 and TRBJ2-7; 7 nucleotides align to TRBD2. J lost 7 bases, V lost 6 bases, and 3 bases had no gene match. The length of the CDR3 is 11 residues. CDR1 LNHDA and CDR2 SQIVND come from the germline V gene (reference sequence). The chain's CDR3 is CASSLREEQYF. The CDR3 nucleotides are TGTGCCAGTAGCCTGCGGGAGGAGCAGTACTTC.

The chain is built from TRBV5-4 and TRBJ2-7; D is perhaps TRBD1 or TRBD2 (6 bases each). V lost 0 bases, J lost 4 bases, and 11 bases lay in between. The CDR3 totals 14 residues. Germline CDR1 and CDR2: SGHNT and YYREEE (reference sequence). The CDR3 coding sequence is TGTGCCAGCAGCTTGGAAGGGGGGCGATACGAGCAGTACTTC. Translated, it gives CASSLEGGRYEQYF.

This clone has just a few counts. The gene calls are TRBV6-1 and TRBJ1-4; 7 nucleotides line up with TRBD1. The CDR3 consists of 11 residues. Germline V gives CDR1 MNHNS, CDR2 SASEGT. Trimming took 4 bases from V and 10 from J; bases not matched to a gene: 0. The CDR3 spells CASSGTGKLFF. CDR3 in DNA: TGTGCCAGCAGTGGGACAGGAAAACTGTTTTTT.

The gene calls are TRBV6-5 and TRBJ1-6; possible D gene TRBD1, 5 bases. Trimming cost V 2 bases and J 6 bases, with 8 bases left between them. This CDR3 contains 14 residues. Germline CDR1 reads MNHEY; CDR2 reads SVGAGI. CDR3 nucleotides: TGTGCCAGCAGTTACGGGGGTAGTAATTCACCCCTCCACTTT. Its protein is CASSYGGSNSPLHF.

This sequence joins TRBV4-2 and TRBJ2-7; D might be TRBD2 (6 bases). CDR1 is LGHNA and CDR2 is YNFKEQ in the germline V gene. This CDR3 spans 14 amino acids. The V end lost 5 bases, the J end lost 3 bases, and 14 bases lay between the germline ends. The CDR3 DNA follows: TGTGCCAGCAGCTTGAATGGAGGGGTCTACGAGCAGTACTTC. Protein product: CASSLNGGVYEQYF.

The chain combines TRBV9 with TRBJ1-4; 9 nucleotides align to TRBD1. Germline CDR1 is SGDLS and CDR2 is YYNGEE. This CDR3 has 18 residues. Unmatched junction bases numbered 17, after V lost 3 bases and J lost 8 bases. In DNA form, the CDR3 reads TGTGCCAGCAGCGCGCCAGGGGGACAGGGTCCAGGTGGAGAAAAACTGTTTTTT. This gives the protein CASSAPGGQGPGGEKLFF.

This chain links TRBV6-5 with TRBJ2-1, with D perhaps TRBD1 or TRBD2 (6 bases each). CDR1 is MNHEY and CDR2 is SVGAGI in the germline V gene. This CDR3 spans 14 amino acids. V shed 6 bases and J shed 7 bases, with 16 bases lying between them. This CDR3 is CASSRRGGPNEQFF. In DNA form, the CDR3 reads TGTGCCAGCAGCCGACGAGGGGGGCCGAATGAGCAGTTCTTC.

This clone was seen a handful of times. The V and J genes are TRBV5-6 and TRBJ1-3, with D unclear. The CDR3 runs to 13 residues. Trimming stripped 2 bases from V and 0 bases from J, with 3 bases between. The germline gives CDR1 SGHDT, CDR2 YYEEEE. DNA for the CDR3: TGTGCCAGCAGCTTCCCCTCTGGAAACACCATATATTTT. It codes for CASSFPSGNTIYF. The variable domain in full, with the rest retrieved from reference TRBV5-6 and TRBJ1-3, is DAGVTQSPTHLIKTRGQQVTLRCSPKSGHDTVSWYQQALGQGPQFIFQYYEEEERQRGNFPDRFSGHQFPNYSSELNVNALLLGDSALYLCASSFPSGNTIYFGEGSWLTVV.

The J gene is TRBJ2-7, the V gene TRBV7-9; TRBD2 is a possible D gene (5 bases). This CDR3 is built from 13 residues. Germline V gene sequence: CDR1 SEHNR, CDR2 FQNEAQ (reference sequence). Trimming pared 6 bases from V and 9 bases from J, leaving 18 bases between. Here the CDR3 DNA reads TGTGCCAGCAGGGCGGGCTCCTCCGTGGGGCAGTACTTC. It codes for CASRAGSSVGQYF.

There are a few counts of this clone. The chain uses TRBV19 and TRBJ1-5, with 7 bases lining up with TRBD1. V lost 3 bases and J lost 1; bases outside the gene matches: 6. CDR1 is LNHDA, CDR2 SQIVND, per germline (reference sequence). The CDR3 loop spans 16 amino acids. The CDR3 sequence is CASSMGGGQSNQPQHF. DNA of the CDR3: TGTGCCAGTAGTATGGGGGGGGGACAGAGCAATCAGCCCCAGCATTTT.

The rearrangement uses TRBV5-6 and TRBJ1-3, with D possibly being TRBD1 (6 bases). V was pared by 4 bases and J by 0 bases, with 11 bases between. Germline CDR1 reads SGHDT; CDR2 reads YYEEEE. This CDR3 contains 15 residues. CDR3 protein: CASSLQGPSGNTIYF. The CDR3 DNA sequence: TGTGCCAGCAGCCTACAGGGCCCCTCTGGAAACACCATATATTTT.

Only a few counts were recorded for this clone. The chain combines TRBV2 with TRBJ1-5; D is undetermined. Trimming took off 1 base at V and 6 bases at J, with 7 bases between the two ends. CDR1 is SNHLY and CDR2 is FYNNEI in the germline V gene. The CDR3 is 13 residues long. The CDR3, as DNA: TGTGCCAGCAGTGAAGAGGGCGGTCAGCCCCAGCATTTT. Protein product: CASSEEGGQPQHF.

This sequence joins TRBV5-4 and TRBJ2-5, with 9 bases fitting TRBD2. J lost 5 bases, V lost 1 base, and 6 bases had no gene match. CDR1 is SGHNT and CDR2 is YYREEE in the germline V gene (reference sequence). The CDR3 sequence is 15 residues long. The CDR3 is CASSLMASGEETQYF. CDR3 nucleotides: TGTGCCAGCAGCTTGATGGCTAGCGGGGAGGAGACCCAGTACTTC.